The 17 T cell receptor beta chains presented below share a single source sample, sequenced in a study of blood T cell repertoires in COVID-19. Using immunoSEQ multiplex PCR, the repertoire was profiled, and TCRdb retains in-frame clones only, with some absent. The sample records around 42,000 clones, 90% being singletons. Material for sequencing was peripheral blood. These receptors originate from a man between 45 and 60 years old with active COVID-19.

The CDR3 sequence: CASSKSGIQETQYF. The CDR3, as DNA: TGTGCCAGCAGTAAGTCCGGGATCCAAGAGACCCAGTACTTC. The V and J genes are TRBV27 and TRBJ2-5; D perhaps matches TRBD2 (5 bases). The CDR3 runs 14 residues. CDR1 is MNHEY, CDR2 SMNVEV, per germline (reference sequence). The germline V and J ends were trimmed by 5 bases and 1 base, with 11 bases remaining between them.

The chain recombines TRBV3-1 (or the pseudogene TRBV3-2) with TRBJ2-2; D is undetermined. CDR3 length: 13 residues. V lost 1 base and J lost 4, with 4 bases in between. The germline V gene encodes CDR1 LGHDT and CDR2 YNNKEL (reference sequence). Written as DNA, the CDR3 is TGTGCCAGCAGCCAAGTGAGCACCGGGGAGCTGTTTTTT. It codes for CASSQVSTGELFF.

This chain's CDR3 is CASSQKGAGANVLTF. As DNA, the CDR3 is TGTGCCAGCAGCCAAAAAGGGGCTGGGGCCAACGTCCTGACTTTC. The V and J genes are TRBV3-1 (or the pseudogene TRBV3-2) and TRBJ2-6, with D maybe TRBD1 (5 bases). The germline V and J ends were trimmed by 2 bases and 2 bases, with 7 bases remaining between them. The CDR3 runs 15 residues. Germline-derived CDR1 and CDR2 are LGHDT and YNNKEL (reference sequence).

The J gene is TRBJ2-7, the V gene TRBV3-1 (or the pseudogene TRBV3-2); a possible D gene is TRBD2 (6 bases). Trimming took 7 bases from V and 2 from J, leaving 12 bases between them. The CDR3 extends over 13 amino acids. In germline, CDR1 is LGHDT, CDR2 YNNKEL (reference sequence). CDR3 in DNA: TGTGCCAGCACCCGGGGGACCACCTACGAGCAGTACTTC. Protein sequence: CASTRGTTYEQYF.

J is TRBJ1-6 and V is TRBV11-3; D possibly corresponds to TRBD1 (5 bases). The length of the CDR3 is 18 residues. V gave up 3 bases and J gave up 3 bases, with 18 bases separating them. CDR1 is SGHNT, CDR2 YENEEA, per germline. The CDR3 DNA reads TGTGCCAGCAGCTTCACTGTCAGGGAAGGTAGCTATAATTCACCCCTCCACTTT. It codes for CASSFTVREGSYNSPLHF.

This rearrangement joins TRBV14 to TRBJ2-3; 7 nucleotides align to TRBD2. Germline trimming cut 6 bases from V and 2 bases from J; bases unmatched to any gene: 8. The CDR3 is 15 residues long. The germline CDR1 and CDR2 sequences are SGHDN and FVKESK. CDR3 amino acids: CASSRDYRITDTQYF. CDR3 nucleotide sequence: TGTGCCAGCAGTCGGGACTATCGGATCACAGATACGCAGTATTTT.

This chain joins TRBV5-1 and TRBJ1-4; 9 nucleotides agree with TRBD1. Trimming at V came to 4 bases and at J to 5 bases, leaving 3 bases not matched to a gene. Germline V gene sequence: CDR1 SGHRS, CDR2 YFSETQ. The CDR3 runs 14 residues. The CDR3 loop is CASSLGTGNEKLFF. The DNA of the CDR3 is TGCGCCAGCAGCCTCGGGACAGGGAATGAAAAACTGTTTTTT.

The chain has TRBV5-1 and TRBJ2-3, with 8 nucleotides matching TRBD2. The V gene's germline CDR1 is SGHRS and CDR2 YFSETQ. V gave up 5 bases and J gave up 0 bases; unmatched junction bases: 2. The CDR3 extends over 14 amino acids. The CDR3: CASRASGSTDTQYF. The DNA of the CDR3 is TGCGCCAGCAGGGCTAGCGGGAGCACAGATACGCAGTATTTT.

This rearrangement joins TRBV11-2 to TRBJ2-3; 8 nucleotides align to TRBD1. V dropped 3 bases and J dropped 1; count of bases not matched to a gene: 6. The CDR3 spans 16 residues. Per the germline V gene, CDR1 is SGHAT and CDR2 is FQNNGV. CDR3 nucleotide sequence: TGTGCCAGCAGCTTTACGGACAGGGCGGGCACAGATACGCAGTATTTT. Residues: CASSFTDRAGTDTQYF.

The V call is TRBV6-1, the J call TRBJ1-2, with D possibly being TRBD1 (5 bases). V lost 2 bases and J 6 bases, leaving 16 bases between the germline ends. Germline V gives CDR1 MNHNS, CDR2 SASEGT. There are 15 residues in the CDR3. CDR3 loop: CASSETGHPGDGYTF. The CDR3, as DNA: TGTGCCAGCAGTGAAACAGGCCACCCGGGGGATGGCTACACCTTC.

J is TRBJ2-1 and V is TRBV20-1, with 9 nucleotides matching TRBD2. Unmatched junction bases numbered 7, after V lost 3 bases and J lost 10 bases. CDR3 length: 13 residues. CDR1 and CDR2 from the germline V gene are DFQATT and SNEGSKA (reference sequence). The CDR3 nucleotides are TGCAGTGCTAGTGAGGGACTAGCTCCGGAGCAGTTCTTC. Its protein product is CSASEGLAPEQFF.

The chain combines TRBV7-9 with TRBJ2-7; 8 nucleotides align to TRBD1. This CDR3 is 14 amino acids long. The germline gives CDR1 SEHNR, CDR2 FQNEAQ (reference sequence). Losses at the gene ends were 3 bases for V and 1 base for J; bases not matched to a gene: 2. CDR3: CASSLGQVSYEQYF. The CDR3 DNA reads TGTGCCAGCAGCTTGGGACAGGTGTCCTACGAGCAGTACTTC.

The chain uses TRBV11-2 and TRBJ2-6; D may be TRBD1 (6 bases). The V end was cut by 6 bases, the J end by 0 bases, with 15 bases between. Germline V gene sequence: CDR1 SGHAT, CDR2 FQNNGV. CDR3 length: 17 residues. The DNA for the CDR3 is TGTGCCAGCAGATCTGGGGGCGCGAGCTCTGGGGCCAACGTCCTGACTTTC. It encodes CASRSGGASSGANVLTF.

This rearrangement joins TRBV7-2 to TRBJ2-5, with TRBD1 identical over 9 bases. V was clipped by 2 bases and J by 5 bases; unmatched bases: 12. The length of the CDR3 is 17 residues. Germline V gene sequence: CDR1 SGHTA, CDR2 FQGNSA. In nucleotides, the CDR3 is TGTGCCAGCAGCTTATCTCTTGGGACAGGGTTTCGGGAGACCCAGTACTTC. This sequence encodes CASSLSLGTGFRETQYF.

The rearrangement links TRBV28 to TRBJ1-1; 11 nucleotides match TRBD1. This CDR3 is built from 14 residues. CDR1 is MDHEN and CDR2 is SYDVKM in the germline V gene. V shed 8 bases and J 4 bases; nucleotides not matched to a gene: 6. DNA for the CDR3: TGTGCCAGCCGGACAGGGGGCTGGAGCACTGAAGCTTTCTTT. It yields the protein CASRTGGWSTEAFF.

V and J are TRBV7-9 and TRBJ1-1, with 9 bases lining up with TRBD1. After removal of 3 bases from V and 3 bases from J, the junction contained 11 bases not matched to a gene. This CDR3 comprises 17 residues. Germline CDR1 and CDR2: SEHNR and FQNEAQ (reference sequence). The CDR3 nucleotides read TGTGCCAGCAGCTTCCTCTACAGGGGGCGGTCGGACACTGAAGCTTTCTTT. Protein sequence: CASSFLYRGRSDTEAFF. Full variable domain (rest looked up from reference TRBV7-9 and TRBJ1-1): DTGVSQNPRHKITKRGQNVTFRCDPISEHNRLYWYRQTLGQGPEFLTYFQNEAQLEKSRLLSDRFSAERPKGSFSTLEIQRTEQGDSAMYLCASSFLYRGRSDTEAFFGQGTRLTVV.

V is TRBV27 and J is TRBJ2-2; 8 bases align to TRBD1. Germline values: CDR1 MNHEY, CDR2 SMNVEV (reference sequence). CDR3 size: 16 residues. V lost 5 bases to trimming and J lost 1 base; unmatched junction nucleotides: 6. This chain's CDR3 is CASSPRGQGNTGELFF. DNA of the CDR3: TGTGCCAGCAGTCCCCGTGGACAGGGGAACACCGGGGAGCTGTTTTTT.